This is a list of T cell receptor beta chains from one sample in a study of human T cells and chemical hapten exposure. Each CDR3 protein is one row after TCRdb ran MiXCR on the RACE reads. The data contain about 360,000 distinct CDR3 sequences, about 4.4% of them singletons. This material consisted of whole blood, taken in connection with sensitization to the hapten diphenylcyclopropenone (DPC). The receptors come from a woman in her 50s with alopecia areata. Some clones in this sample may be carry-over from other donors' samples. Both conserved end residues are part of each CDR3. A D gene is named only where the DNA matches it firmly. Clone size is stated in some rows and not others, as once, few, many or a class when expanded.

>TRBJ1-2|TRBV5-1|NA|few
CASSRNGAGPGGGYGYTF
TGCGCCAGCAGCCGAAACGGCGCAGGCCCCGGAGGCGGCTATGGCTACACCTTC
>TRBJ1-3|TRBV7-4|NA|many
CASSSRGLSGNTIYF
TGTGCCAGCAGCTCCCGAGGGCTCTCTGGAAACACCATATATTTT
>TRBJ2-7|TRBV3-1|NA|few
CASSPRGAWEQYF
TGTGCCAGCAGCCCTAGGGGCGCCTGGGAGCAGTACTTC
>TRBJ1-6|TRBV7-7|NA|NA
CASTPVKASYNSPLHF
TGTGCCAGCACCCCGGTGAAGGCCTCCTATAATTCACCCCTCCACTTT
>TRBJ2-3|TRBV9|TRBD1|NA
CASSSTGTADTQYF
TGTGCCAGCAGCTCGACAGGGACCGCAGATACGCAGTATTTT
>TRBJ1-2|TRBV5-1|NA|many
CASKPPAETYGYTF
TGCGCCAGCAAACCCCCTGCAGAGACCTATGGCTACACCTTC
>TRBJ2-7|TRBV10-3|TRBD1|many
CAIRPFGTGPEQYF
TGTGCCATCAGACCCTTTGGGACAGGGCCCGAGCAGTACTTC
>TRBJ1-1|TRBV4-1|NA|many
CASSQRGAAVNTEAFF
TGCGCCAGCAGCCAAAGGGGGGCGGCAGTGAACACTGAAGCTTTCTTT
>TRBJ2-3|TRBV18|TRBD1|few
CASSPLRDRVTDTQYF
TGTGCCAGCTCACCACTCAGGGACAGGGTCACAGATACGCAGTATTTT
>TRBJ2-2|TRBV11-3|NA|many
CASSPLQNTGELFF
TGTGCCAGCAGCCCTTTACAGAACACCGGGGAGCTGTTTTTT
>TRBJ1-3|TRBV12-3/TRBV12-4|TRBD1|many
CASRSPRGPGNTIYF
TGTGCCAGCAGGAGTCCGAGGGGGCCTGGAAACACCATATATTTT
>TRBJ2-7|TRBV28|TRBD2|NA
CASFTASGRASEQYF
TGTGCCAGCTTCACCGCTAGCGGGAGGGCCAGCGAGCAGTACTTC
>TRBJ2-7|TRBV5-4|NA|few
CASSLAHLEQYF
TGTGCCAGCAGCTTGGCCCATCTCGAGCAGTACTTC
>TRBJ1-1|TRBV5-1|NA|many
CASSLGSPDTEAFF
TGCGCCAGCAGCTTGGGCAGTCCAGACACTGAAGCTTTCTTT
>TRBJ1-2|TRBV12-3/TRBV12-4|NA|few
CASSPWSSDYGYTF
TGTGCCAGCAGTCCTTGGAGCTCAGACTATGGCTACACCTTC
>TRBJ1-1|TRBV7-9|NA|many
CASSLVSGTEAFF
TGTGCCAGCAGCTTAGTGTCGGGTACTGAAGCTTTCTTT
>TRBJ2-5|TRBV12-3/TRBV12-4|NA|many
CASSLHSVETQYF
TGTGCCAGCAGTTTACACAGCGTGGAGACCCAGTACTTC
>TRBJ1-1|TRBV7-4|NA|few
CASSRDTMNTEAFF
TGTGCCAGCAGCCGAGACACCATGAACACTGAAGCTTTCTTT
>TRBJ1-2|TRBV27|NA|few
CASSPRQRGYTF
TGTGCCAGCAGTCCACGACAGCGGGGCTACACCTTC
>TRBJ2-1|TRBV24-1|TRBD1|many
CATSDDRVNEQFF
TGTGCCACCAGTGACGACAGGGTCAATGAGCAGTTCTTC
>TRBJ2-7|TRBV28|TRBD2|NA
CARSSAGYEQYF
TGTGCCAGGAGTTCAGCGGGGTACGAGCAGTACTTC
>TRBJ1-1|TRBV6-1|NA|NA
CASILIGRTEAFF
TGTGCCAGCATCCTGATTGGGCGGACTGAAGCTTTCTTT
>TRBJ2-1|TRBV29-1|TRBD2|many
CSVASSGNNEQFF
TGCAGCGTTGCGAGTAGCGGGAACAATGAGCAGTTCTTC
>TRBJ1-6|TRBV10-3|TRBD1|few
CAIAGGDRKSGNSPLHF
TGTGCCATCGCCGGTGGGGACAGGAAGTCAGGAAATTCACCCCTCCACTTT
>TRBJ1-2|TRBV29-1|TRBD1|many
CSVPQGVDGYTF
TGCAGCGTTCCTCAGGGGGTTGATGGCTACACCTTC
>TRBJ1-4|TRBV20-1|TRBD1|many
CSAKSGQGAEKLFF
TGCAGTGCCAAATCGGGACAGGGGGCAGAAAAACTGTTTTTT
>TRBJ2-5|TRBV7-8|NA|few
CASRTGRGEETQYF
TGTGCCAGCAGAACAGGGAGGGGGGAAGAGACCCAGTACTTC
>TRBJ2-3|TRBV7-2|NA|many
CASSLVGRLGADTQYF
TGTGCCAGCAGCTTAGTAGGTCGACTAGGCGCAGATACGCAGTATTTT
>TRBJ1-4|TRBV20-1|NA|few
CSAREGGGEKLFF
TGCAGTGCTAGAGAGGGTGGAGGAGAAAAACTGTTTTTT
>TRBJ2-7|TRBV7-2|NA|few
CASSAVGTKSYEQYF
TGTGCCAGCAGCGCCGTCGGGACAAAATCCTACGAGCAGTACTTC
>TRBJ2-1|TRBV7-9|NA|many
CASSLPSYNEQFF
TGTGCCAGCAGCTTACCATCCTACAATGAGCAGTTCTTC
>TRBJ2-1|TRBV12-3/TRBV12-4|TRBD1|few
CASTRQGIGEQFF
TGTGCCAGCACAAGACAGGGTATCGGTGAGCAGTTCTTC
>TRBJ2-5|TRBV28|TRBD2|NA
CASRLWGGQETQYF
TGTGCCAGCAGACTCTGGGGGGGACAAGAGACCCAGTACTTC